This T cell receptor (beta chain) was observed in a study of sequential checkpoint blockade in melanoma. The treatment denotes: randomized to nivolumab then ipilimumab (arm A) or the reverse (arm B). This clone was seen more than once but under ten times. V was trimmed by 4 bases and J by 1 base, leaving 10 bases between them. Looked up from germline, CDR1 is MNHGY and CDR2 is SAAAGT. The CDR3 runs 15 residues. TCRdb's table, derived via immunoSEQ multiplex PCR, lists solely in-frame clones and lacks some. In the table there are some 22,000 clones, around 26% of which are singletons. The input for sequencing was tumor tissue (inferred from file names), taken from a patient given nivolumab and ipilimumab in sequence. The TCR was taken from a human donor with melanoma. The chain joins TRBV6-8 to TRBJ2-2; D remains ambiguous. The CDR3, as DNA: TGTGCCAGCAGTTCCGGGTCGGGGAACACCGGGGAGCTGTTTTTT. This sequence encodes CASSSGSGNTGELFF.